These T cell receptor beta chains were read from a single sample in a study of blood T cells in healthy people across ages. TCRdb passed the 5' RACE reads through MiXCR, listing each CDR3 protein once. This sample has 1.5 million to 2 million distinct CDR3 sequences; 40% to 55% occur once, and the top ten carry over 2%. The sequenced sample consisted of blood. These receptors came from a woman aged 40 to 50 in good health. Each CDR3 is given with its conserved first and last residue. The order of the fields is J gene, clone size, V gene, CDR3 length, D gene, CDR3 DNA, CDR3 protein. A D gene is named only where the DNA matches it firmly. Only part of the rows carry a size: once, few, many, or a class if the clone is expanded.

>TRBJ1-2|NA|TRBV7-2|15|TRBD1
TGTGCCAGCAGCCAGGGACAGGCAAACTTCTATGGCTACACCTTC
CASSQGQANFYGYTF
>TRBJ2-7|few|TRBV27|15|TRBD1
TGTGCCAGCAGTAGACGGGGACAGGGGAATTACGAGCAGTACTTC
CASSRRGQGNYEQYF
>TRBJ2-1|few|TRBV5-5|15|NA
TGTGCCAGCAGCAGAGGGGAAATATCCTACAATGAGCAGTTCTTC
CASSRGEISYNEQFF
>TRBJ1-2|NA|TRBV24-1|15|TRBD1
TGTGCCACCAGTGACCGGACGACAGGGGGGCATGGCTACACCTTC
CATSDRTTGGHGYTF
>TRBJ2-5|few|TRBV7-2|14|NA
TGTGCCAGCAGCTTTGTCAGGACCCAAGAGACCCAGTACTTC
CASSFVRTQETQYF
>TRBJ2-5|once|TRBV15|13|NA
TGTGCCACCAGCAGAGCCCCTCCAGAGACCCAGTACTTC
CATSRAPPETQYF
>TRBJ1-6|NA|TRBV4-1|15|TRBD1
TGCGCCAGCAGCCAAGTTATGACAGGGTCCGCACCCCTCCACTTT
CASSQVMTGSAPLHF
>TRBJ2-1|NA|TRBV5-1|17|TRBD2
TGCGCCAGCAGCTTGGCCAGGACTAGCGGGGGAGCAGAGACCCAGTTCTTC
CASSLARTSGGAETQFF
>TRBJ1-6|NA|TRBV20-1|14|NA
TGCAGTGCAAAAGGTTGGCAGCCTAATTCACCCCTCCACTTT
CSAKGWQPNSPLHF
>TRBJ2-5|NA|TRBV7-2|14|TRBD1
TGTGCCAGCAGCTTTGGGACAGCTACGCCGTCCCAGTACTTC
CASSFGTATPSQYF
>TRBJ2-1|NA|TRBV7-9|17|TRBD2
TGTGCCAGCAGCCGGATCGTCGGGACTAGCGGGGGGCATGAGCAGTTCTTC
CASSRIVGTSGGHEQFF
>TRBJ1-2|NA|TRBV28|12|NA
TGTGCCAGCACTCAGAGTCGCTATGGCTACACCTTC
CASTQSRYGYTF
>TRBJ2-1|few|TRBV7-3|15|NA
TGTGCCAGCAGCTCACTATTTTCAGACTACAATGAGCAGTTCTTC
CASSSLFSDYNEQFF
>TRBJ2-7|NA|TRBV11-2|16|TRBD1
TGTGCCAGCAGCTTAGCTGTCGGCACAGGGGCCTACGAGCAGTACTTC
CASSLAVGTGAYEQYF
>TRBJ2-7|NA|TRBV11-2|16|NA
TGTGCCAGCAGCTTATTTTTAGCGGTCCTAAGGCACGAGCAGTACTTC
CASSLFLAVLRHEQYF
>TRBJ1-6|NA|TRBV7-9|17|TRBD1
TGTGCCAGCAAGACCGAATCACGGCCAGGGGGCCATTCACCCCTCCACTTT
CASKTESRPGGHSPLHF
>TRBJ2-4|NA|TRBV12-3/TRBV12-4|14|NA
TGTGCCAGCAGTCACAGGGAGGGCGCGAACATTCAGTACTTC
CASSHREGANIQYF
>TRBJ2-5|NA|TRBV20-1|14|TRBD1
TGCAGTGCTCCAGGACGGGCAGGGGGAGAGACCCAGTACTTC
CSAPGRAGGETQYF
>TRBJ1-2|NA|TRBV12-3/TRBV12-4|15|NA
TGTGCCAGCTCAAGTTTCCGGCTGCGGGGTCCTGGCTACACCTTC
CASSSFRLRGPGYTF
>TRBJ2-1|NA|TRBV20-1|14|NA
TGCAGTGCTCGGGGGGCCTACCGATACAATGAGCAGTTCTTC
CSARGAYRYNEQFF
>TRBJ1-2|few|TRBV12-3/TRBV12-4|15|TRBD1
TGTGCCAGCAGTTTAGGTACAGGGGGATCCTATGGCTACACCTTC
CASSLGTGGSYGYTF
>TRBJ1-5|NA|TRBV7-9|14|NA
TGTGCCAGCAGCTCCTCGGGGGGCCATCAGCCCCAGCATTTT
CASSSSGGHQPQHF
>TRBJ2-1|NA|TRBV4-2|16|TRBD2
TGTGCCAGCAGCCTTTCTAGCGGGGGGGACTACAATGAGCAGTTCTTC
CASSLSSGGDYNEQFF
>TRBJ1-1|NA|TRBV29-1|14|NA
TGCAGCGTGGACCCCGTTATTGGGAACACTGAAGCTTTCTTT
CSVDPVIGNTEAFF
>TRBJ2-1|NA|TRBV4-3|15|NA
TGCGCCAGCAGCCAAGGGGGACTCAGGTTTCGCGAGCAGTTCTTC
CASSQGGLRFREQFF
>TRBJ1-1|NA|TRBV29-1|12|NA
TGCAGCGGGGGGGTCCATGGGACTGAAGCTTTCTTT
CSGGVHGTEAFF
>TRBJ1-2|NA|TRBV13|14|NA
TGTGCCAGCAGCTTAGAATCTCAGGACTATGGCTACACCTTC
CASSLESQDYGYTF
>TRBJ2-1|NA|TRBV20-1|15|NA
TGCAGTGCTGAATTAGCGGACAGCTCCTACAATGAGCAGTTCTTC
CSAELADSSYNEQFF
>TRBJ2-3|NA|TRBV12-3/TRBV12-4|15|NA
TGTGCCAGCAGTTTAGATGGGTTTGGCACAGATACGCAGTATTTT
CASSLDGFGTDTQYF